This T cell receptor beta chain comes out of a study of cytomegalovirus exposure and HLA in healthy donors (dated by TCRdb to 2016 to 2017). In the study overall: An earlier analysis of about 560 of the donors reported 276 Gb of sequence data and 117 million unique TCR beta sequences obtained from roughly 170 million T cells. The study profiled the T cell repertoires of hundreds of subjects by immunosequencing and related them to cytomegalovirus serostatus. Both class I and class II loci were covered by HLA typing, at four-digit resolution. Of the 350 to 400 genotyped donors, approximately 80% fell in the genetic ancestry cluster associated with self-reported Caucasian donors. Alongside the repertoire data, information on donor age, sex, ethnicity and CMV serostatus was compiled. On average, approximately 250,000 unique TCR beta nucleotide sequences were sequenced per donor among 398 genotyped donors of the cohort, with 15% to 20% of those sequences being non-productive. An earlier analysis of fewer than 700 of the donors applied high-throughput TCR beta sequencing to assess whether each TCR beta V gene segment acted as functional or pseudogenic. High-throughput TCR immunosequencing, statistical association of individual TCRs with disease status, and machine learning were combined to predict cytomegalovirus infection status. In a later genetic analysis, genome-wide SNP genotypes for about 55% of the roughly 700 donors were used, and that subset was treated as a discovery cohort. Approximately 330 gigabases of sequencing data and around 88 million unique TCR sequences made up an early release that covered roughly 670 HLA-typed donors. A later analysis re-analyzed previously published TCR beta repertoires from roughly 600 donors and added high-resolution HLA genotyping to study TCR occurrence patterns. About five DR-DQ haplotypes were treated as single units for association and clustering because of strong linkage in the cohort. Typing coverage varied by locus: roughly 620-640 donors for A, B, C, DRB1 and DQB1; roughly 500 for DQA1; 600 to 610 for DPA1; some 470 for DPB1. Rather than using new phenotypic data, the later analysis identified candidate immune exposures from TCR beta sequences and from how often those sequences occurred across donors. The study aimed to test whether signatures of past pathogen exposure could be identified by cataloging public T cell receptors. Every discovery cohort repertoire had been produced on one sequencing platform. In addition to the first cohort of several hundred subjects, a separate validation cohort of over 90 different subjects was used. General findings and caveats noted by the study authors: It was suggested by the authors that the approach could potentially be generalized to other disease states and immunological phenotypes. Because some donors lacked HLA typing at each locus, the association tests relied only on the typed subset. Most CMV-associated TCR beta chains appeared to be HLA-restricted in a later analysis, and the HLA associations seemed to be driven largely by CMV exposure. In an earlier analysis of about 600 of the donors, most TCR beta V segments appeared in productive rearrangements about 87% or about 30% of the time, broadly matching IMGT annotations. A later genetic analysis reported fewer N-insertions in productive TCRs among donors in an Asian-associated ancestry cluster than the roughly 720-donor mean. Linkage disequilibrium might explain the correlated functional status among segregating V segments, but an unknown experimental factor could not be excluded. The classifier was reported to diagnose cytomegalovirus status with high specificity and sensitivity in both the original and validation cohorts. Immune exposure information for the cohort was limited to CMV serostatus. In a later analysis, the rate of TCR association differed among HLA loci, with DRB1 alleles having the most associated TCRs and HLA-C alleles having the fewest. The study gave a list of 150 to 200 TCR beta chains associated with cytomegalovirus. A later analysis found that HLA-associated TCR beta chains were more clonally expanded and had lower generation probabilities than equally common non-associated chains. Only TCR beta chains were sequenced in this cohort, and the absence of alpha or paired-chain data limited detectable features. Presence/absence analyses assumed roughly uniform sequencing depth across donors, an assumption that may not hold. In vitro tests confirmed that three of the cytomegalovirus-associated TCR beta chains recognize cytomegalovirus antigens. Across donors, most TCR sequences were observed very rarely, whereas some public TCRs were present in many individuals. A cluster of highly shared sequence variants was judged likely to be a technical artifact of the sequencing pipeline. Some IMGT-functional V segments, including TRBV6-2 and TRBV6-3, could not be told apart with the 87-base-pair reads, so those segments were excluded. A later analysis associated about 17,000 TCR beta sequences with specific HLA alleles at a false discovery rate of 0.05. A further reported finding was that TCR beta sequences accurately predicted the HLA-A and HLA-B alleles for most subjects in the first cohort. V-gene and J-gene trimming of TCR beta chains was associated with a missense DCLRE1C variant in a later genetic analysis, and the association was replicated in an independent cohort. The earlier analysis of almost 600 of the donors excluded 15 to 20 rarely observed V segments, including chromosome 9 orphons, because counts were too low. A later analysis reported that several top co-occurrence clusters appeared linked to parvovirus B19, influenza, CMV and Epstein-Barr virus. Assigning TCR associations to individual alleles was difficult when HLA alleles, especially DR and DQ, strongly co-occurred.

Details on this clone: What this receptor recognizes is not known. No much larger clone exists at a distance of one base, and base qualities are not known.

From its cysteine to its phenylalanine, the CDR3 spans 15 amino acids. The retained sequence is limited to the CDR3, 45 bases, with the frame set at the first base. Per the germline V gene, SGHRS is the CDR1 and YFSETQ is the CDR2. V and J lose 5 bases and 3 bases, and a span of 15 bases separates them. In total, more than 500 healthy bone marrow donors made up the cohort. Cohort members were all nominally healthy when sampled, although unrecorded immune exposures were likely present. The donor tested CMV seropositive, placing the donor among the 250 to 300 seropositive members of the cohort. Every donor gave a peripheral blood sample, and the peripheral blood mononuclear cells from that sample were used for TCR beta sequencing. The Qiagen DNeasy Blood Extraction Kit was used to extract genomic DNA from the blood cell samples. The library was produced with the immunoSEQ multiplex PCR assay. A mixture of 60 forward primers for TCR Vbeta segments and 13 reverse primers for TCR Jbeta segments was used in the multiplex PCR. The CDR3 region of rearranged TCR beta genes was amplified from genomic DNA with a multiplex PCR assay. The amplified TCR beta libraries were sequenced on the Illumina HiSeq System as 87-base-pair reads. The authors' analysis ran thus. A later analysis counted approximately 74 million unique TCR beta chains across the approximately 700 repertoires, and around 12 million of these chains were shared by at least two donors. A nearest-neighbor algorithm error-corrected the raw reads and collapsed the reads into unique sequences, merging closely related sequences to remove PCR and sequencing errors. Alignment of CDR3 sequences to IMGT reference sequences was used to assign V, D and J gene segments. For a sequence to be retained, a match of at least six nucleotides was required to both a V gene segment and a J gene segment. A rearrangement was called productive if the CDR3 had no stop codons and remained in frame with V and J, and every other rearrangement was called non-productive. CDR3 was defined according to IMGT convention as the region running from the second conserved V-encoded cysteine to the conserved J-encoded phenylalanine. The earlier analysis of about 590 of the donors excluded sequences that lacked an unambiguous match to a single V gene segment. In an earlier analysis of approximately 590 of the donors, V segments were called functional above 56.7% productive rearrangements and were called segregating when the between-donor standard deviation exceeded 5%. A statistical classification framework was built to diagnose cytomegalovirus status from the catalog of TCR beta chain sequences. In a later analysis, V and J genes were assigned by comparing TCR nucleotide sequences against IMGT/GENE-DB human TR gene sequences. Using the TCRdist pipeline, a later analysis assigned CDR3 sequences along with most-parsimonious VDJ recombination scenarios. In a later analysis, each TCR beta chain was defined by its CDR3 amino acid sequence together with its V-gene family, and reads without a unique V-gene family were excluded. In a later analysis, 450 to 600 highly shared, low-generation-probability nucleotide sequences were removed to address suspected cross-contamination and a sequencing artifact. In a later analysis, a clonal expansion index for each public chain was calculated from normalized within-repertoire ranks of inferred template counts. In a later analysis, generation probabilities were computed with a VDJ recombination model fitted to out-of-frame rearrangements, and the resulting probabilities were checked against IGoR. A later analysis scored TCR-TCR, TCR-HLA and TCR-CMV co-occurrence with hypergeometric tests, applying a repertoire-size bias correction to TCR pairs. A later analysis estimated false discovery rates by permuting HLA or CMV assignments 20 times. A later analysis grouped co-occurring TCRs with DBSCAN, adding TCRdist sequence similarity when clustering within HLA-allele-positive subsets. Repertoires with fewer than 30,000 or more than 120,000 public chains, plus five repertoires with anomalous nucleotide sharing, were excluded from co-occurrence clustering. In its TCRdb copy, this immuneACCESS table keeps in-frame sequences only and misses some clones. Where compared with another copy, unresolved V genes explain less than half of these, and the others have no known cause. For V, J and clone size, that table is used; D and trimming come from the DNA. This sample holds around 93,000 clones; over 60% were observed only once. The ten largest clones take up 5.5% to 6% of the sample.

Source material: PBMCs. The TCR was taken from a boy aged 5-17 years in good health and CMV-seropositive. The chain links TRBV5-1 with TRBJ2-1; tentative D gene TRBD1, with 6 bases matching. CDR3 reads: CASSTSGVNYNEQFF. Read as DNA, the sequence is TGCGCCAGCAGTACGTCAGGGGTAAACTACAATGAGCAGTTCTTC.